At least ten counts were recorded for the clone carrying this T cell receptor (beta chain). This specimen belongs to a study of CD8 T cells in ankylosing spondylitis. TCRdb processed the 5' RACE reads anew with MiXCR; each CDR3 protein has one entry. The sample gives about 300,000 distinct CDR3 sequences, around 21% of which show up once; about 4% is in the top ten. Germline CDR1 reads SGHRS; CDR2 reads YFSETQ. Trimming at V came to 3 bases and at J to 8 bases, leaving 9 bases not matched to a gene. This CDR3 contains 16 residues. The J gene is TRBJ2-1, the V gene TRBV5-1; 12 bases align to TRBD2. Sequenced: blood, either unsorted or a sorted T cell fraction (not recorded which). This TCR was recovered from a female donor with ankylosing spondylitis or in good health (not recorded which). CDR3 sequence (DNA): TGCGCCAGCAGCTGGGCTGGACTAGCGGGAAAAGATGAGCAGTTCTTC. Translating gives CASSWAGLAGKDEQFF.